This T cell receptor beta chain is drawn from a study of CD8+ T cells in alopecia areata. Whole-study results and caveats: Any link of baseline CD8+ expansion to response, resting on one nonresponder, remains uncertain. Within the top 100, expanded CD8+ clones significantly decreased with tofacitinib, as did scalp clonality. TCR sharing was clearer in mice than between patients, perhaps partly owing to patient HLA diversity. Persistence during tofacitinib was seen for many expanded lesional clones in scalp and blood.

The CDR3 covers 14 residues. Deletions cut 5 bases from V and 5 bases from J, with 15 bases between. From germline, CDR1 is MNHNS and CDR2 SASEGT. Extracted RNA was reverse transcribed into cDNA, the sequencing template. Assay used: immunoSEQ multiplex PCR; TCRdb lists only in-frame clones, some missing. The sample records about 190,000 clones, roughly three fifths being singletons. Treatment defined: oral pan-JAK inhibitor, 5-10 mg twice daily. This clone has only one observation. What it binds is not known. This specimen consisted of CD4+ T cells sorted from blood, obtained at week 4, from a patient treated with tofacitinib. V usage is TRBV6-1 and J usage is TRBJ2-5, with D tentatively TRBD2 (5 bases). The TCR comes from a human donor with alopecia areata. The CDR3 nucleotides read TGTGCCAGCAGTAGCGGACCTACTCGGGAGACCCAGTACTTC. Encoded protein: CASSSGPTRETQYF.